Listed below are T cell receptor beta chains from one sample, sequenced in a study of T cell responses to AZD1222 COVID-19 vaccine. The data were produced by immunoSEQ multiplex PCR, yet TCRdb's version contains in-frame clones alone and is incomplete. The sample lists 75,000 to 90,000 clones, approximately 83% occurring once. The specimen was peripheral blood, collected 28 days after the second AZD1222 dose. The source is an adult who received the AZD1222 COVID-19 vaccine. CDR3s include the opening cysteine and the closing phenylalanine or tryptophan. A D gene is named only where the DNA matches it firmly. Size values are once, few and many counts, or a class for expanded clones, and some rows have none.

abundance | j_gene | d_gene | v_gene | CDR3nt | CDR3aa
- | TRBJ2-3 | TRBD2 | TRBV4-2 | TGTGCCAGCAGCCAGGAACTAGCGGAGGGAGGTACAGATACGCAGTATTTT | CASSQELAEGGTDTQYF
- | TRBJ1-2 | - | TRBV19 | TGTGCCAGTAGCACTTACGACAGGATTAACTATGGCTACACCTTC | CASSTYDRINYGYTF
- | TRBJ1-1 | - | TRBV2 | TGTGCCACCGGATCGAGGGAGGAGACTGAAGCTTTCTTT | CATGSREETEAFF
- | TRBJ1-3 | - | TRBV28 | TGTGCCAGCAACCGGGGCCCAGGAAACACCATATATTTT | CASNRGPGNTIYF
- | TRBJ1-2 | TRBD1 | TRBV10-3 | TGTGCCATCAGTGCGACAGGGGTGAGTTATGGCTACACCTTC | CAISATGVSYGYTF
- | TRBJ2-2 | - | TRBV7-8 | TGTGCCAGCAGCTTAGTTAGTGCCACCGGGGAGCTGTTTTTT | CASSLVSATGELFF
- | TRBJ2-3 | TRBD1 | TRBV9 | TGTGCCAGCAGCCGGACAGGGGGCACAGATACGCAGTATTTT | CASSRTGGTDTQYF
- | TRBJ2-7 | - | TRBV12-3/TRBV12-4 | TGTGCCAGCAGTTTGGCTAGCAGCTACGAGCAGTACTTC | CASSLASSYEQYF
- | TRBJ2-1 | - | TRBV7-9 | TGTGCCAGCAGCTTCTTCAATGAGCAGTTCTTC | CASSFFNEQFF
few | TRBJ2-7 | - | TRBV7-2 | TGTGCCAGCAGCTTAGGCACAGGACCTGGGTACGAGCAGTACTTC | CASSLGTGPGYEQYF
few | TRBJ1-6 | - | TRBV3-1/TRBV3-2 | TGTGCCAGCAGGCTAATCGAGGGTCGTTCACCCCTCCACTTT | CASRLIEGRSPLHF
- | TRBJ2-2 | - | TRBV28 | TGTGCCAGCAGTTTGGGCGCCGGGGAGCTGTTTTTT | CASSLGAGELFF
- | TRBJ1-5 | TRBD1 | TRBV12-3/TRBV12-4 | TGTGCCAGCAGCGGGGACAGGAATCAGCCCCAGCATTTT | CASSGDRNQPQHF
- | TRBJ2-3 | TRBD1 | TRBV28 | TGTGCCTCGTCGGTGACAGGGACCCCAGATACGCAGTATTTT | CASSVTGTPDTQYF
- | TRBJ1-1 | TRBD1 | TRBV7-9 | TGTGCCAGCAGCCTACCGACAGGGCCGATCACTGAAGCTTTCTTT | CASSLPTGPITEAFF
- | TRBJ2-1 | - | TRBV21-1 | TGTGCCAGCATCCCGCGGCCTAGCGGCTACAATGAGCAGTTCTTC | CASIPRPSGYNEQFF
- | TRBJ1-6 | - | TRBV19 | TGTGCCAGTAGTATCTGGACAGTAAATTCACCCCTCCACTTT | CASSIWTVNSPLHF
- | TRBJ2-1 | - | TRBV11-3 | TGTGCCAGCAGCTTAGATCAGGTAAATGAGCAGTTCTTC | CASSLDQVNEQFF
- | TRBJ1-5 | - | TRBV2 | TGTGCCAGCAGTTCTGATTATAGCAATCAGCCCCAGCATTTT | CASSSDYSNQPQHF
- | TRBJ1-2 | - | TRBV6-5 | TGTGCCAGCAGTCCCGGGGGGGAGGGCTATGGCTACACCTTC | CASSPGGEGYGYTF
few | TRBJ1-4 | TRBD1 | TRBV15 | TGTGCCACCAGCACAATTACGGGACAGGACGAAAAACTGTTTTTT | CATSTITGQDEKLFF
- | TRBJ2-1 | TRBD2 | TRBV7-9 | TGTGCCAGCAGCCCGACCTCTAGCGGGGGGGGAAGTGAGCAGTTCTTC | CASSPTSSGGGSEQFF
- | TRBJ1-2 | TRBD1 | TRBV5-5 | TGTGCCAGCACATATGGGGCAGGGGGTAGCTATGGCTACACCTTC | CASTYGAGGSYGYTF
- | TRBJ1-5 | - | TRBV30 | TGTGCCTGGAATGGACAGAATCAGCCCCAGCATTTT | CAWNGQNQPQHF
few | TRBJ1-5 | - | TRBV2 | TGTGCCAGCAGTTCAGACAACTATAGCAATCAGCCCCAGCATTTT | CASSSDNYSNQPQHF
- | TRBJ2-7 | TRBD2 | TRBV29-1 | TGCAGCGTGCTCCTAGCGGGGGGCTACGAGCAGTACTTC | CSVLLAGGYEQYF
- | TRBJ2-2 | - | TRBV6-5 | TGTGCCAGCAGTTCCCGCCGGGGCGGGGAGCTGTTTTTT | CASSSRRGGELFF
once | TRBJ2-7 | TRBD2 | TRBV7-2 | TGTGCCAGCAGCCCACGGACTAGAGCTAGCGAGCAGTACTTC | CASSPRTRASEQYF
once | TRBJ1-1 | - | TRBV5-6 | TGTGCCAGCAGCCCAACGGAGGGGGTACGATTCACTGAAGCTTTCTTT | CASSPTEGVRFTEAFF
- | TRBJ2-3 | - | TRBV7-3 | TGTGCCAGCAGCTTAAGGGCCTCGACTTCAGATACGCAGTATTTT | CASSLRASTSDTQYF
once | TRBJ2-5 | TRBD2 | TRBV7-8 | TGTGCCAGCAGCTCAGGACTAGTAGAGACCCAGTACTTC | CASSSGLVETQYF
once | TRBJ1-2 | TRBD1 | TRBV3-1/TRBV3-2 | TGTGCCAGCAGCCAAGCCCTCATGGAGGGGGCGGCCTATGGCTACACCTTC | CASSQALMEGAAYGYTF
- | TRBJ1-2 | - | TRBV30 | TGTGCCTGGAGGGGGACGGTTTTCTCTGGCTACACCTTC | CAWRGTVFSGYTF
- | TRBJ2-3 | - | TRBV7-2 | TGTGCCAGCAGCTTAAGTTTGCGGGAAGATACGCAGTATTTT | CASSLSLREDTQYF
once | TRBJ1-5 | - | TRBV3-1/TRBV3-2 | TGTGCCAGCAGCCAGTCCAGCAATCAGCCCCAGCATTTT | CASSQSSNQPQHF
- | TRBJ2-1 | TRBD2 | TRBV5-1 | TGCGCCAGCAGCTTAGCGGGGGACTACAATGAGCAGTTCTTC | CASSLAGDYNEQFF
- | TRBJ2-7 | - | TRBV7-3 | TGTGCCAGCAGCTTATCTATGGGGAGCGAGCAGTACTTC | CASSLSMGSEQYF
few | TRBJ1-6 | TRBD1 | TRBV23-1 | TGCGCCAGCAGTCAAGTCGTCACAGGGGGCGATAGTGGTAATTCACCCCTCCACTTT | CASSQVVTGGDSGNSPLHF
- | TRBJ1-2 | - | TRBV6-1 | TGTGCCAGCAGTGAGGCCGGGTATGGCTACACCTTC | CASSEAGYGYTF
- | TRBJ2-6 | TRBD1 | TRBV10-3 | TGTGCCATCAGTGAGGAGGGGGCAGGCAACGTCCTGACTTTC | CAISEEGAGNVLTF
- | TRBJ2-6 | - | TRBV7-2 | TGTGCCAGCAGCTTGGGGGGCGCCGGGGCCAACGTCCTGACTTTC | CASSLGGAGANVLTF
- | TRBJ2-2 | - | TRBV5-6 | TGTGCCAGCAGCCCCGTAAGGGAAACCGGGGAGCTGTTTTTT | CASSPVRETGELFF
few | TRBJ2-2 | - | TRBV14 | TGTGCCAGCAGCCATATAGGGATATTGACCGGGGAGCTGTTTTTT | CASSHIGILTGELFF
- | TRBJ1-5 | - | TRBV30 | TGTGCCTGGGGTCTGGGGGGAGGGAATCAGCCCCAGCATTTT | CAWGLGGGNQPQHF
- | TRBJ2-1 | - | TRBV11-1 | TGTGCCAGCAGCTTATTGGCTAGCGCTAGTGAGCAGTTCTTC | CASSLLASASEQFF